These 23 T cell receptor beta chains came from one sample sequenced in a study of blood T cell repertoires in COVID-19 (TCRdb year 2020). The library was prepared using the immunoSEQ multiplex PCR assay. The source is immuneACCESS, and TCRdb retained only in-frame sequences with V and J called. Part of the clones is not carried over; for the studies checked, unresolved V genes explain less than half of this, and the remainder is unexplained. The sample table lists around 120,000 clones, more than 60% of them with a count of one. 2% to 2.5% of the sample rests with the top ten. The sample was peripheral blood. These TCRs come from a woman aged 70-85 years with acute or convalescent COVID-19.

CDR3 amino acids: CAISEFITDTQYF. The CDR3 coding sequence is TGTGCCATCAGTGAGTTTATCACAGATACGCAGTATTTT. The rearrangement uses TRBV10-3 and TRBJ2-3; D is uncertain. CDR1 and CDR2 (germline): ENHRY, SYGVKD. This CDR3 is 13 amino acids long. Trimming left V 1 base short and J 2 bases short, with 4 bases between.

This rearrangement joins TRBV19 to TRBJ1-3; D is ambiguous. The V end lost 1 base, the J end lost 4 bases, and 11 bases lay between the germline ends. CDR1 is LNHDA and CDR2 is SQIVND in the germline V gene (reference sequence). This CDR3 is built from 15 residues. The DNA for the CDR3 is TGTGCCAGTAGTATAGGAGGCTCTCCGGGAAACACCATATATTTT. Protein sequence: CASSIGGSPGNTIYF.

This clone has a handful of counts. The chain employs TRBV27 and TRBJ1-1, with 9 bases that match TRBD1. The CDR3 loop spans 14 amino acids. The germline gives CDR1 MNHEY, CDR2 SMNVEV (reference sequence). After removal of 3 bases from V and 5 bases from J, the junction contained 4 bases not matched to a gene. Here the CDR3 reads CASSFPGQGTEAFF. CDR3 bases: TGTGCCAGCAGTTTCCCCGGACAGGGGACTGAAGCTTTCTTT.

This clone was counted between two and nine times. This chain uses TRBV30 with TRBJ2-4, with a tentative D call TRBD2 (6 bases). CDR1 and CDR2 (germline): GTSNPN, SVGIG (reference sequence). The CDR3 is 15 amino acids. V was trimmed by 0 bases and J by 2 bases, leaving 11 bases between them. The CDR3 bases are TGTGCCTGGAGTGTAGTCGGGAGTCCCAAAAACATTCAGTACTTC. Protein sequence: CAWSVVGSPKNIQYF.

The chain combines TRBV24-1 with TRBJ2-2, with a weak D call TRBD2 (5 bases). CDR3 length: 15 amino acids. Deletions cut 9 bases from V and 4 bases from J, with 17 bases between. Germline V CDR1 and CDR2: KGHDR, SFDVKD. In DNA, the CDR3 is TGTGCCACCCAGACGACTACTGGAGGCACCGGGGAGCTGTTTTTT. Protein: CATQTTTGGTGELFF.

Only a few counts were recorded for this clone. The chain employs TRBV29-1 and TRBJ1-2; 9 bases match TRBD1. CDR1 and CDR2 from the germline V gene are SQVTM and ANQGSEA. CDR3 length: 13 amino acids. V shed 2 bases and J 8 bases; nucleotides not matched to a gene: 6. As DNA, the CDR3 is TGCAGCGTTGAATTACAGGGGGCTTACGGCTACACCTTC. Translating it yields CSVELQGAYGYTF.

The chain combines TRBV5-1 with TRBJ1-1; 8 nucleotides align to TRBD1. The germline V gene encodes CDR1 SGHRS and CDR2 YFSETQ. This CDR3 comprises 15 residues. V gave up 0 bases and J gave up 5 bases; unmatched junction bases: 6. This chain's CDR3 is CASSLGQGYGTEAFF. The DNA for the CDR3 is TGCGCCAGCAGCTTGGGACAGGGGTACGGGACTGAAGCTTTCTTT.

The chain links TRBV3-1 (or the pseudogene TRBV3-2) to TRBJ2-1; 13 bases map to TRBD2. The trim removed 4 bases at V and 6 bases at J, leaving 3 bases unmatched. There are 15 residues in the CDR3. Germline-derived CDR1 and CDR2 are LGHDT and YNNKEL (reference sequence). The CDR3 DNA reads as TGTGCCAGCAGCCGGGGGACTAGCGGGGCCAATGAGCAGTTCTTC. Residues: CASSRGTSGANEQFF.

The chain employs TRBV5-1 and TRBJ1-1; a possible D gene is TRBD1 (5 bases). Germline values: CDR1 SGHRS, CDR2 YFSETQ. V was cut by 2 bases and J by 1 base, with 21 bases left in between. CDR3 size: 18 residues. Here the CDR3 DNA reads TGCGCCAGCAGCTTACTACCTCAACAGGTTGGCGCGAACACTGAAGCTTTCTTT. As protein: CASSLLPQQVGANTEAFF.

The chain combines TRBV14 with TRBJ2-7; 11 bases map to TRBD2. J was trimmed by 2 bases and V by 6 bases; bases with no gene match: 3. CDR1 is SGHDN, CDR2 FVKESK, per germline. The CDR3 length is 14 residues. CDR3 amino acids: CASSLLAGAYEQYF. Written as DNA, the CDR3 is TGTGCCAGCAGTCTACTAGCGGGAGCCTACGAGCAGTACTTC.

This chain joins TRBV6-1 and TRBJ1-2, with D possibly being TRBD1 (6 bases). Germline CDR1 reads MNHNS; CDR2 reads SASEGT. V lost 3 bases and J 6 bases, leaving 14 bases between the germline ends. The length of the CDR3 is 14 residues. DNA for the CDR3: TGTGCCAGCAGTGATCTAAGGCAGGGGCATGGCTACACCTTC. It is translated as CASSDLRQGHGYTF.

The sample holds many counts of this clone. The gene calls are TRBV6-5 and TRBJ1-6; tentative D call: TRBD1 (5 bases). The CDR3 consists of 12 residues. The germline CDR1 and CDR2 sequences are MNHEY and SVGAGI. Trimming took off 4 bases at V and 9 bases at J, with 7 bases between the two ends. The CDR3 loop is CASSWGGSPLHF. CDR3 DNA: TGTGCCAGCAGTTGGGGGGGTTCACCCCTCCACTTT.

The J gene is TRBJ2-7, the V gene TRBV10-2; D gene ambiguous. The V gene lost 4 bases and the J gene lost 3 bases, with 13 bases spanning the gap. CDR3 length: 14 residues. Germline assignment: CDR1 WSHSY and CDR2 SAAADI. The chain's CDR3 is CASSVMRAIYEQYF. CDR3 nucleotide sequence: TGCGCCAGCAGTGTTATGAGAGCTATCTACGAGCAGTACTTC.

The chain has TRBV30 and TRBJ2-5; the match to TRBD2 covers 11 bases. The CDR3 spans 15 residues. In germline, CDR1 is GTSNPN, CDR2 SVGIG (reference sequence). V gave up 0 bases and J gave up 4 bases; unmatched junction bases: 4. This chain's CDR3 is CAWSVLAGGPETQYF. The CDR3 nucleotides read TGTGCCTGGAGTGTATTAGCGGGAGGGCCAGAGACCCAGTACTTC.

This clone was seen a single time. The V call is TRBV5-1, the J call TRBJ2-1, with D possibly TRBD2 on 5 matching bases. Germline V gene sequence: CDR1 SGHRS, CDR2 YFSETQ. Between the trimmed V and J ends, which lost 5 bases and 5 bases, there was a span of 14 bases. The CDR3 contains 14 residues. For the CDR3, the DNA is TGCGCCAGCAGGGCGGGTTTGCCACACAATGAGCAGTTCTTC. Amino acid sequence: CASRAGLPHNEQFF.

The rearrangement uses TRBV9 and TRBJ2-7, with TRBD1 matching over 8 bases. The CDR3 has 14 residues. V trimming: 3 bases; J trimming: 7 bases; junction bases outside the gene matches: 9. Germline-derived CDR1 and CDR2 are SGDLS and YYNGEE. This CDR3 reads CASSAGGPWREQYF. CDR3 nucleotide sequence: TGTGCCAGCAGCGCAGGGGGCCCTTGGAGGGAGCAGTACTTC.

The CDR3 region has the DNA TGTGCCAGCACCTCCCCCTGGGGGGGGGAGTGGAAACTGTTTTTT. Its protein product is CASTSPWGGEWKLFF. The gene calls are TRBV27 and TRBJ1-4; D perhaps matches TRBD1 (5 bases). The V gene's germline CDR1 is MNHEY and CDR2 SMNVEV (reference sequence). The V end was cut by 7 bases, the J end by 11 bases, with 23 bases between. CDR3 length: 15 residues.

This chain connects TRBV5-8 to TRBJ1-1, with TRBD1 as a possible D gene (6 bases). V was cut by 5 bases and J by 8 bases, with 22 bases left in between. This CDR3 contains 15 residues. CDR1 SGHTS and CDR2 YDEGEE come from the germline V gene. CDR3 loop: CASSFPGHPGGEAFF. In DNA form, the CDR3 reads TGTGCCAGCAGTTTTCCGGGACACCCAGGCGGAGAAGCTTTCTTT.

The chain employs TRBV6-5 and TRBJ2-7, with TRBD2 identical over 7 bases. V trimming: 6 bases; J trimming: 6 bases; junction bases outside the gene matches: 8. The CDR3 is 13 residues long. Germline lookup yields CDR1 MNHEY and CDR2 SVGAGI. Here the CDR3 DNA reads TGTGCCAGCAGGGGCGGGGGAACTGGCGAGCAGTACTTC. Amino acids: CASRGGGTGEQYF.

The chain combines TRBV6-6 with TRBJ2-1, with 11 bases aligning to TRBD1. The V gene's germline CDR1 is MNHNY and CDR2 SVGAGI (reference sequence). Unmatched junction bases numbered 9, after V lost 6 bases and J lost 8 bases. This CDR3 has 15 amino acids. The CDR3 loop is CASSYGQGALDEQFF. CDR3 DNA: TGTGCCAGCAGCTACGGACAGGGGGCTCTAGATGAGCAGTTCTTC.

V is TRBV3-1 (or the pseudogene TRBV3-2) and J is TRBJ2-5; TRBD2 matches 7 bases. The germline V gene encodes CDR1 LGHDT and CDR2 YNNKEL (reference sequence). CDR3 length: 14 residues. V dropped 6 bases and J dropped 4; count of bases not matched to a gene: 8. CDR3 sequence: CASSQTGGRETQYF. CDR3 nucleotides: TGTGCCAGCAGTCAAACCGGGGGGAGAGAGACCCAGTACTTC.

The chain couples TRBV7-2 to TRBJ1-5; D uncertain. Germline V CDR1 and CDR2: SGHTA, FQGNSA. This CDR3 is built from 12 residues. Trimming cost V 5 bases and J 5 bases, with 7 bases left between them. DNA of the CDR3: TGTGCCAGCAGCCTGGACTATCAGCCCCAGCATTTT. Its translation: CASSLDYQPQHF.

This clone was picked up a small number of times. The genes are TRBV5-5 and TRBJ1-6; 7 bases are shared with TRBD1. V lost 4 bases to trimming and J lost 6 bases; unmatched junction nucleotides: 7. Germline-derived CDR1 and CDR2 are SGHKS and YYEKEE (reference sequence). This CDR3 is 15 amino acids long. In nucleotides, the CDR3 is TGTGCCAGCAGCCTGACACAGGGGATTAATTCACCCCTCCACTTT. Translation gives CASSLTQGINSPLHF. Full variable domain (remainder filled in from reference TRBV5-5 and TRBJ1-6): DAGVTQSPTHLIKTRGQQVTLRCSPISGHKSVSWYQQVLGQGPQFIFQYYEKEERGRGNFPDRFSARQFPNYSSELNVNALLLGDSALYLCASSLTQGINSPLHFGNGTRLTVT.